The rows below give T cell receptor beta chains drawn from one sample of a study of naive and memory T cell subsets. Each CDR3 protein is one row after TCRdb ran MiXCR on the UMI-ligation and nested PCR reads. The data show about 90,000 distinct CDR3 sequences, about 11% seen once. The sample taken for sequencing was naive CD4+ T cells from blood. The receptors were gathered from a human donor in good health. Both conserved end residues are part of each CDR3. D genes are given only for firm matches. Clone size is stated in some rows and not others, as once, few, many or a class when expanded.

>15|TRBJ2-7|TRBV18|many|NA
CASSPPSGTTYEQYF
TGTGCCAGCTCACCACCCTCGGGGACCACCTACGAGCAGTACTTC
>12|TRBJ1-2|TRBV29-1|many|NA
CSVYRRDYGYTF
TGCAGCGTATATAGGCGCGACTATGGCTACACCTTC
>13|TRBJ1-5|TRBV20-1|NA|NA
CSARLEGNQPQHF
TGCAGTGCTAGACTAGAAGGCAATCAGCCCCAGCATTTT
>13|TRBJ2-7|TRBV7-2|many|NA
CASSPTPDSPKYF
TGTGCCAGCAGCCCGACCCCAGACAGCCCCAAGTACTTC
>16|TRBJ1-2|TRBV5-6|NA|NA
CASSLPGAFRANGYTF
TGTGCCAGCAGCTTGCCGGGGGCATTCCGAGCCAATGGCTACACCTTC
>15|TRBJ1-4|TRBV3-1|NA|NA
CASSQQGRLGEKLFF
TGTGCCAGCAGCCAGCAGGGACGCCTTGGGGAAAAACTGTTTTTT
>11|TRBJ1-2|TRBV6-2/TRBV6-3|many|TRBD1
CAGGQGRGYTF
TGTGCCGGAGGACAGGGGAGAGGCTACACCTTC
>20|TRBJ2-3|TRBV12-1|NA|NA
CASSPTNQPGGGSCTDTQYF
TGTGCCAGCAGCCCCACAAATCAGCCAGGCGGCGGAAGCTGCACAGATACGCAGTATTTT
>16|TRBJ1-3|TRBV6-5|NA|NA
CASSYSRRSAGNTIYF
TGTGCCAGCAGTTACTCGCGCAGGTCGGCTGGAAACACCATATATTTT
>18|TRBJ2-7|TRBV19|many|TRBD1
CASSLRDRGSPPSYEQYF
TGTGCCAGTAGTCTACGGGACAGGGGGTCCCCTCCGTCCTACGAGCAGTACTTC
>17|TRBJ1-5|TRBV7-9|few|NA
CASSASLPGRKDQPQHF
TGTGCCAGCAGCGCGTCTCTTCCGGGACGGAAAGATCAGCCCCAGCATTTT
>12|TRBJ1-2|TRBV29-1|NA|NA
CSVQDRRYGYTF
TGCAGCGTCCAAGACAGGAGGTATGGCTACACCTTC
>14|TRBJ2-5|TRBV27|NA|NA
CASSLSPLGKTQYF
TGTGCCAGCAGTTTATCTCCACTTGGAAAGACCCAGTACTTC
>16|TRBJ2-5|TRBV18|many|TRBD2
CASSPQDGRLGETQYF
TGTGCCAGCTCACCACAGGACGGGAGGCTCGGAGAGACCCAGTACTTC
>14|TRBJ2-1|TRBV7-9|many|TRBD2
CASSLAGGHYEQFF
TGTGCCAGCAGCTTAGCGGGAGGGCACTATGAGCAGTTCTTC
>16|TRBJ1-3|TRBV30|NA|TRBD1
CAWNEDRRSSGNTIYF
TGTGCCTGGAATGAGGACAGGCGCAGCTCTGGAAACACCATATATTTT
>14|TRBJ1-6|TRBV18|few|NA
CASSPDGTNSPLHF
TGTGCCAGCTCACCCGACGGAACTAATTCACCCCTCCACTTT
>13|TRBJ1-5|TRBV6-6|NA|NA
CASSYLSDQPQHF
TGTGCCAGCAGTTACCTTTCCGATCAGCCCCAGCATTTT
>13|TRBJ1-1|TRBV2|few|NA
CAGSQTPAAEAFF
TGTGCCGGTTCGCAAACCCCTGCCGCTGAAGCTTTCTTT
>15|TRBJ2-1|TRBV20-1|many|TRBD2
CSASRLAGDYNEQFF
TGCAGTGCTAGTCGGTTAGCGGGAGACTACAATGAGCAGTTCTTC
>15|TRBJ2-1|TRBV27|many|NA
CASSLLLGPYNEQFF
TGTGCCAGCAGTTTATTATTAGGGCCGTACAATGAGCAGTTCTTC
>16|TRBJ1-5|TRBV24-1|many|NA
CATLGQRILLNQPQHF
TGTGCCACCCTTGGACAGAGGATCCTCCTTAATCAGCCCCAGCATTTT
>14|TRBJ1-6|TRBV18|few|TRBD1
CASSPDRTYSPLHF
TGTGCCAGCTCACCGGACAGGACGTATTCACCCCTCCACTTT
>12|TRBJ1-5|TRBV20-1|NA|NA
CSARDGDQPQHF
TGCAGTGCTAGGGACGGAGATCAGCCCCAGCATTTT
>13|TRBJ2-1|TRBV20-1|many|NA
CSASIGSYNEQFF
TGCAGTGCTAGCATCGGGTCCTACAATGAGCAGTTCTTC
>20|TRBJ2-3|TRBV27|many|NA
CASSVRGGPPILPHTDTQYF
TGTGCCAGCAGTGTGCGCGGCGGGCCTCCAATCCTCCCTCACACAGATACGCAGTATTTT
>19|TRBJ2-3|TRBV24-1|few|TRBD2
CATSDPGTSGGSGTDTQYF
TGTGCCACCAGTGATCCCGGGACTAGCGGGGGGTCTGGCACAGATACGCAGTATTTT